Listed below are T cell receptor beta chains from one sample, sequenced in a study of blood T cell repertoires in COVID-19. Assay: immunoSEQ multiplex PCR; the TCRdb copy retains only in-frame clones and omits some. The sample contains fewer than 150,000 clones, around nine tenths of which appear only once. The sample was peripheral blood. These receptors came from a woman in her forties with acute or convalescent COVID-19. Each CDR3 is given with its conserved first and last residue. Each record gives: D gene, J gene, V gene, CDR3 protein. D genes are given only for firm matches.

TRBD1,TRBJ2-5,TRBV30,CAWSVLGTGTTQYF
TRBD1,TRBJ2-5,TRBV7-3,CASSLRGTGGETQYF
-,TRBJ1-5,TRBV19,CASTIQPQHF
TRBD2,TRBJ2-1,TRBV29-1,CSVLGLVVDEQFF
TRBD2,TRBJ2-3,TRBV3-1/TRBV3-2,CASSPGLAGDIDTQYF
-,TRBJ2-1,TRBV5-1,CASRGVGGPRSEQFF
TRBD1,TRBJ1-1,TRBV27,CASRSQGGSPEAFF
TRBD2,TRBJ2-1,TRBV5-6,CASSLAGGPREQFF
TRBD1,TRBJ1-2,TRBV3-1/TRBV3-2,CASSPFPTGEYGYTF
-,TRBJ1-5,TRBV7-9,CASSLGEGNQPQHF
TRBD1,TRBJ1-2,TRBV5-6,CASSEYWGQGARGYTF
-,TRBJ1-1,TRBV5-1,CASSLTGPEAFF
TRBD1,TRBJ2-3,TRBV9,CASSDPGNRGPTDTQYF
-,TRBJ1-1,TRBV7-9,CASSYLWQGEAFF
TRBD1,TRBJ2-1,TRBV4-3,CASSQDRGGVIREQFF
-,TRBJ1-1,TRBV30,CAWSRAEAFF
TRBD1,TRBJ1-1,TRBV20-1,CSAPDRGEAFF
-,TRBJ2-4,TRBV3-1/TRBV3-2,CASSQDGAPGNIQYF